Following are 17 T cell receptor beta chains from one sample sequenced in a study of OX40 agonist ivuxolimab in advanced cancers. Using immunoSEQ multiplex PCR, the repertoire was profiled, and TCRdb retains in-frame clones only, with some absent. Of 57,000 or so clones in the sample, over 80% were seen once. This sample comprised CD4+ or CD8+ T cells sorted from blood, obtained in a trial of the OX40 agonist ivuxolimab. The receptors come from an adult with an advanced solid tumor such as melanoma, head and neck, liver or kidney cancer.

The CDR3 bases are TGTGCCAGCAGCTTATGGACAGGGCCCCGTAGGGGGGCCAACGTCCTGACTTTC. The encoded protein is CASSLWTGPRRGANVLTF. This chain connects TRBV11-2 to TRBJ2-6; 8 bases line up with TRBD1. J was trimmed by 4 bases and V by 2 bases; bases with no gene match: 10. The CDR3 contains 18 residues. Germline values: CDR1 SGHAT, CDR2 FQNNGV.

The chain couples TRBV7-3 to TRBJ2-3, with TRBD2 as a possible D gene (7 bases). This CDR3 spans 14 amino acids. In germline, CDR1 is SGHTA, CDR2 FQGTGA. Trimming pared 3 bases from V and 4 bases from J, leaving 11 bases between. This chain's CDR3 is CASSFGGAADTQYF. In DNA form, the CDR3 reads TGTGCCAGCAGCTTTGGGGGGGCGGCAGATACGCAGTATTTT.

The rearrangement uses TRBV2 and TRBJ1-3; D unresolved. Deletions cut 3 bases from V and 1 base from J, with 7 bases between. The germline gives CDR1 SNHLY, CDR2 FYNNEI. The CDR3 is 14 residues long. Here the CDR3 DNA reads TGTGCCAGCAGTGAGTTAGCGTCTGGAAACACCATATATTTT. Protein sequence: CASSELASGNTIYF.

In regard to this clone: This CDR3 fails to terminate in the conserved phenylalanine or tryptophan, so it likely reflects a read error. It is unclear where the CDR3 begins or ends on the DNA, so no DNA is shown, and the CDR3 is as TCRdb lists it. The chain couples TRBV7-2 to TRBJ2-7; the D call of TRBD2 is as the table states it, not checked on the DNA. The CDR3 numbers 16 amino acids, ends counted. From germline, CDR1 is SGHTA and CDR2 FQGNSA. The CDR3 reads CASSLQGGGAFLGFSL.

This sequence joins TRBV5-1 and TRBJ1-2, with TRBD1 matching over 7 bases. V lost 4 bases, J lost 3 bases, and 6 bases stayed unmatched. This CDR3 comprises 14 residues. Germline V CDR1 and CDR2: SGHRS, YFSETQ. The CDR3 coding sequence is TGCGCCAGCAGCCCCAGACAGGGAGACTATGGCTACACCTTC. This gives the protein CASSPRQGDYGYTF.

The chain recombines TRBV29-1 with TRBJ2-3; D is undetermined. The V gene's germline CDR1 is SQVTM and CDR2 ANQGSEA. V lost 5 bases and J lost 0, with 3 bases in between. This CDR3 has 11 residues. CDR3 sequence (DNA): TGCAGCGTTACGAGCACAGATACGCAGTATTTT. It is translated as CSVTSTDTQYF.

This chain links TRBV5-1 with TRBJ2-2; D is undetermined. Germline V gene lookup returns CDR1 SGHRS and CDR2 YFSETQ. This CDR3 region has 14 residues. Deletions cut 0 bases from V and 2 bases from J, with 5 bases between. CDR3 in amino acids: CASSLGQNTGELFF. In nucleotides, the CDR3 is TGCGCCAGCAGCTTGGGGCAAAACACCGGGGAGCTGTTTTTT.

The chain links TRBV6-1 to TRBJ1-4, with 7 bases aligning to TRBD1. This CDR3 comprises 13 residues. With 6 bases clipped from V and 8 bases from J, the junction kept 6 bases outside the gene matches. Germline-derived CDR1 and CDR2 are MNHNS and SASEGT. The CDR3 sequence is CASRPGQSEKLFF. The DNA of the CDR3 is TGTGCCAGCAGGCCGGGACAGTCGGAAAAACTGTTTTTT.

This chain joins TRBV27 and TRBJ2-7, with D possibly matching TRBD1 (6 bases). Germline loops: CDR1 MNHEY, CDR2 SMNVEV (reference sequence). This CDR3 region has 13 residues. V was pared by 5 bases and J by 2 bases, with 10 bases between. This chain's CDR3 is CASSPGQTYEQYF. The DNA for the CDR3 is TGTGCCAGCAGTCCAGGACAGACCTACGAGCAGTACTTC.

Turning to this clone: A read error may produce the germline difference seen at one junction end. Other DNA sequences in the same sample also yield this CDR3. The CDR3 bases are TGCGCCAGCAGCTTGGGGGCCGGGGGGAGATCACCCCTCCACTTT. This gives the protein CASSLGAGGRSPLHF. This chain connects TRBV5-6 to TRBJ1-6; tentatively, D is TRBD1 (6 bases). The CDR3 is 15 residues long. CDR1 is SGHDT, CDR2 YYEEEE, per germline. The full variable domain, its missing parts supplied by reference TRBV5-6 and TRBJ1-6, is DAGVTQSPTHLIKTRGQQVTLRCSPKSGHDTVSWYQQALGQGPQFIFQYYEEEERQRGNFPDRFSGHQFPNYSSELNVNALLLGDSALYLCASSLGAGGRSPLHFGNGTRLTVT.

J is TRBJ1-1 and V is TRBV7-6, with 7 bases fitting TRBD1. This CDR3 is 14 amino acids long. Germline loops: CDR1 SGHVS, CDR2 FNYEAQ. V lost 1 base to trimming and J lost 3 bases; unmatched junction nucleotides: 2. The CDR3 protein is CASSLVDRDTEAFF. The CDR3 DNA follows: TGTGCCAGCAGCTTAGTAGACAGGGACACTGAAGCTTTCTTT.

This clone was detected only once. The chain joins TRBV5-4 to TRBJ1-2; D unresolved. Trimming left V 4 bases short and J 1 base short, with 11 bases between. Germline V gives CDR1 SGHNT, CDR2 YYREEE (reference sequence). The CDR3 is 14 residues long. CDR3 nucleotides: TGTGCCAGCAGCCTGGACCGCGATAACTATGGCTACACCTTC. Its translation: CASSLDRDNYGYTF.

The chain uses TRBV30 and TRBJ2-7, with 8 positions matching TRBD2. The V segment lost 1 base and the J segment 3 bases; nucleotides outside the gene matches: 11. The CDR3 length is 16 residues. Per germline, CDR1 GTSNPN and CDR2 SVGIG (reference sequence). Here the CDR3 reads CAWSAASGGAGYEQYF. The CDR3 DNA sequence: TGTGCCTGGAGTGCCGCCTCCGGGGGGGCAGGCTACGAGCAGTACTTC.

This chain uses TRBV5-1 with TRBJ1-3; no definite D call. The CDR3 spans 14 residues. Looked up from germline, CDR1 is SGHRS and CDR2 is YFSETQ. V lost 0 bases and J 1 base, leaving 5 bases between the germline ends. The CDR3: CASSLERSGNTIYF. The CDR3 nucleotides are TGCGCCAGCAGCTTGGAAAGGTCTGGAAACACCATATATTTT.

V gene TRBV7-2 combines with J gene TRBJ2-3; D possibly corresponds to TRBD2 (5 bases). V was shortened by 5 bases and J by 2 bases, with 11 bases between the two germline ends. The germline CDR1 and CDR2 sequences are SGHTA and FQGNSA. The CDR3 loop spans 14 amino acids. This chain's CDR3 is CASSTGLLTDTQYF. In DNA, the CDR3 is TGTGCCAGCAGCACCGGACTCCTCACAGATACGCAGTATTTT.

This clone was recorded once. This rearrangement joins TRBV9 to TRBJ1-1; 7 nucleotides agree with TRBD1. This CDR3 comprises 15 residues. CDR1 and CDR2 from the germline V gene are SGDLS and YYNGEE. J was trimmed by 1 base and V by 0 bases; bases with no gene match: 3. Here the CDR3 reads CASSVGRQGNTEAFF. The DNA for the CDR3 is TGTGCCAGCAGCGTAGGGAGACAGGGGAACACTGAAGCTTTCTTT.

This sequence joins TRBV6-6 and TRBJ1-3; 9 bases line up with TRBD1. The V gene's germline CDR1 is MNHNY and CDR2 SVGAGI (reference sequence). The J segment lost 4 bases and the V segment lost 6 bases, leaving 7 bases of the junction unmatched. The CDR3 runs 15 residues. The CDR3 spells CASRASGTGGNTIYF. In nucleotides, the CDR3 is TGTGCCAGCAGAGCCTCCGGGACAGGGGGAAACACCATATATTTT.